This is a list of T cell receptor beta chains from one sample in a study of T cells after yellow fever vaccination. In TCRdb, the 5' RACE reads were re-called with MiXCR into one record per CDR3 protein. Among just under 600,000 distinct CDR3 sequences listed, roughly 13% were seen once. Here the sequenced sample was PBMCs, taken on the day of the yellow fever booster vaccination. The source is a man aged 25 to 40 who received the YFV17D yellow fever vaccine. Each CDR3 is given with its conserved first and last residue. A D gene is named only where the DNA matches it firmly. Only part of the rows carry a size: once, few, many, or a class if the clone is expanded.

v_gene: TRBV10-3
d_gene: TRBD2
j_gene: TRBJ2-5
abundance: NA
CDR3nt: TGTGCCATCAGAGATAGCGGGAGCCACCAAGAGACCCAGTACTTC
CDR3aa: CAIRDSGSHQETQYF

v_gene: TRBV5-6
d_gene: TRBD1
j_gene: TRBJ2-2
abundance: few
CDR3nt: TGTGCCAGCAGCGTCCTGACAGGGACCGGGGAGCTGTTTTTT
CDR3aa: CASSVLTGTGELFF

v_gene: TRBV6-1
d_gene: NA
j_gene: TRBJ2-5
abundance: NA
CDR3nt: TGTGCCAGCATAAGGACTGTGACCGAGACCCAGTACTTC
CDR3aa: CASIRTVTETQYF

v_gene: TRBV6-2/TRBV6-3
d_gene: NA
j_gene: TRBJ2-7
abundance: few
CDR3nt: TGTGCCAGCAGAGCAAGGAGGGCCAGGGAGAGCACCTTAGAGGACGAGCAGTACTTC
CDR3aa: CASRARRARESTLEDEQYF

v_gene: TRBV20-1
d_gene: NA
j_gene: TRBJ1-6
abundance: NA
CDR3nt: TGCAGTGCTAGAGGAAAAGGAGTCTATAATTCACCCCTCCACTTT
CDR3aa: CSARGKGVYNSPLHF

v_gene: TRBV15
d_gene: NA
j_gene: TRBJ1-1
abundance: NA
CDR3nt: TGTGCCACCAGCAGAGATAATAGGCCACCCCCTCCTGAAGCTTTCTTT
CDR3aa: CATSRDNRPPPPEAFF

v_gene: TRBV11-1
d_gene: TRBD2
j_gene: TRBJ2-3
abundance: few
CDR3nt: TGTGCCAGCAGCTTCCTCCCGGGGACTAGCGGGATGGTCACAGATACGCAGTATTTT
CDR3aa: CASSFLPGTSGMVTDTQYF

v_gene: TRBV5-4
d_gene: NA
j_gene: TRBJ2-2
abundance: few
CDR3nt: TGTGCCAGCAGCTTGGCATATGTCTCCGATACCGGGGAGCTGTTTTTT
CDR3aa: CASSLAYVSDTGELFF

v_gene: TRBV6-2/TRBV6-3
d_gene: NA
j_gene: TRBJ2-7
abundance: NA
CDR3nt: TGTGCCAGCAGTTCGTCAGTAGTGGCCTACGAGCAGTACTTC
CDR3aa: CASSSSVVAYEQYF

v_gene: TRBV2
d_gene: NA
j_gene: TRBJ2-1
abundance: few
CDR3nt: TGTGCCAGCAGTGAAGCGGTAGCCCGGTTCTTC
CDR3aa: CASSEAVARFF

v_gene: TRBV5-1
d_gene: NA
j_gene: TRBJ2-5
abundance: few
CDR3nt: TGCGCCAGCAGCCCCGGGGAGGGGGCAATGGAGACCCAGTACTTC
CDR3aa: CASSPGEGAMETQYF

v_gene: TRBV12-3/TRBV12-4
d_gene: NA
j_gene: TRBJ1-1
abundance: few
CDR3nt: TGTGCCAGCAGTCTACTACTTGGGACGGTGAACACTGAAGCTTTCTTT
CDR3aa: CASSLLLGTVNTEAFF

v_gene: TRBV5-6
d_gene: NA
j_gene: TRBJ1-2
abundance: NA
CDR3nt: TGTGCCAGCAGCGGAGTATACAAAACTAACTATGGCTACACCTTC
CDR3aa: CASSGVYKTNYGYTF

v_gene: TRBV3-1
d_gene: NA
j_gene: TRBJ1-4
abundance: few
CDR3nt: TGTGCCAGCAGCCCCTCCGACGGAACTAATGAAAAACTGTTTTTT
CDR3aa: CASSPSDGTNEKLFF

v_gene: TRBV4-3
d_gene: NA
j_gene: TRBJ2-6
abundance: NA
CDR3nt: TGCGCCAGCAGCCAAGATTTAGTCTCTGGGGCCAACGTCCTGACTTTC
CDR3aa: CASSQDLVSGANVLTF

v_gene: TRBV18
d_gene: NA
j_gene: TRBJ2-5
abundance: NA
CDR3nt: TGTGCCAGCTCACCCACGAGGGCCAGCAGGCGACTTCAAGAGACCCAGTACTTC
CDR3aa: CASSPTRASRRLQETQYF

v_gene: TRBV20-1
d_gene: NA
j_gene: TRBJ2-5
abundance: NA
CDR3nt: TGCAGTGCTATGGCCAGTTTGGGGGAGACCCAGTACTTC
CDR3aa: CSAMASLGETQYF

v_gene: TRBV11-1
d_gene: NA
j_gene: TRBJ2-1
abundance: few
CDR3nt: TGTGCCAGCAGCTCCCCTCCTGACAATGAGCAGTTCTTC
CDR3aa: CASSSPPDNEQFF

v_gene: TRBV3-1
d_gene: NA
j_gene: TRBJ2-7
abundance: NA
CDR3nt: TGTGCCAGCAGCTCGCCAGGGGTCAACGAGCAGTACTTC
CDR3aa: CASSSPGVNEQYF

v_gene: TRBV5-5
d_gene: NA
j_gene: TRBJ1-3
abundance: NA
CDR3nt: TGTGCCAGCAGCTTAACCCCGACAGGACCGGGATCTGGAAACACCATATATTTT
CDR3aa: CASSLTPTGPGSGNTIYF

v_gene: TRBV27
d_gene: TRBD2
j_gene: TRBJ2-7
abundance: few
CDR3nt: TGTGCCAGCAGCCTACAGCCGGGACTAGCGGGATGGTACGAGCAGTACTTC
CDR3aa: CASSLQPGLAGWYEQYF

v_gene: TRBV14
d_gene: NA
j_gene: TRBJ2-5
abundance: NA
CDR3nt: TGTGCCAGCAGCCCTCTAGTAATCGAGACCCAGTACTTC
CDR3aa: CASSPLVIETQYF

v_gene: TRBV7-6
d_gene: TRBD1
j_gene: TRBJ1-3
abundance: NA
CDR3nt: TGTGCCAGCAGCAACGACAGGGGATCTGGAAACACCATATATTTT
CDR3aa: CASSNDRGSGNTIYF

v_gene: TRBV6-5
d_gene: TRBD2
j_gene: TRBJ2-1
abundance: NA
CDR3nt: TGTGCCAGCAGTTCGATAAGCGGGAGAGATGAGCAGTTCTTC
CDR3aa: CASSSISGRDEQFF

v_gene: TRBV6-1
d_gene: TRBD1
j_gene: TRBJ1-5
abundance: many
CDR3nt: TGTGCCAGCAGCAGATCGGGACAGCTTAGCAATCAGCCCCAGCATTTT
CDR3aa: CASSRSGQLSNQPQHF

v_gene: TRBV11-2
d_gene: NA
j_gene: TRBJ2-3
abundance: NA
CDR3nt: TGTGCCAGCAGGAGGCCGGGGACAGATACGCAGTATTTT
CDR3aa: CASRRPGTDTQYF

v_gene: TRBV12-3/TRBV12-4
d_gene: TRBD2
j_gene: TRBJ2-7
abundance: few
CDR3nt: TGTGCCAGCAGTTTAGCGGGAGGGCCCAGAAACGAGCAGTACTTC
CDR3aa: CASSLAGGPRNEQYF

v_gene: TRBV10-3
d_gene: NA
j_gene: TRBJ2-7
abundance: NA
CDR3nt: TGTGCCATCAAACCGGGACGGTCTGCCTACGAGCAGTACTTC
CDR3aa: CAIKPGRSAYEQYF

v_gene: TRBV20-1
d_gene: NA
j_gene: TRBJ2-5
abundance: few
CDR3nt: TGCAGTGCTGAGGACGGGAGTGAGACCCAGTACTTC
CDR3aa: CSAEDGSETQYF

v_gene: TRBV7-2
d_gene: NA
j_gene: TRBJ2-5
abundance: NA
CDR3nt: TGTGCCAGCAGCTTTGGCCTAGCTGAGACCCAGTACTTC
CDR3aa: CASSFGLAETQYF

v_gene: TRBV29-1
d_gene: NA
j_gene: TRBJ2-6
abundance: few
CDR3nt: TGCAGCGTTGAAGGAGTTTGGGGGGCCAACGTCCTGACTTTC
CDR3aa: CSVEGVWGANVLTF